This T cell receptor beta chain was identified in a study of blood T cells in healthy people across ages. A word on this clonotype: Its target is not known.

The study's findings and limits: Across samples, TCR beta diversity tracked strongly with naive T cell percentage.

A sample-barcoded 5' primer and a J-beta primer mix were used in a second PCR of about 7 to 12 cycles. Tags on each cDNA molecule came from a template-switch adaptor with 12 random nucleotides. Every sample produced at least 2.5 million CDR3-containing paired-end reads. MiXCR, run by TCRdb on the 5' RACE reads, gives a single entry per CDR3 protein. Here the sample spans roughly 410,000 distinct CDR3 sequences, 50% to 60% being singletons. Germline V gene sequence: CDR1 DFQATT, CDR2 SNEGSKA (reference sequence). The CDR3 spans 13 residues. The V and J ends lost 6 bases and 0 bases respectively, with 11 bases between them.

The clonotype originates from a man between 60 and 70 years old in good health. The rearrangement uses TRBV20-1 and TRBJ1-1; D is ambiguous. Source material: blood. For the CDR3, the DNA is TGCAGTGCAACTTTCGACCTGAACACTGAAGCTTTCTTT. Translated: CSATFDLNTEAFF.